The 19 T cell receptor beta chains below come from one sample, sequenced in a study of follicular helper T cells after annual influenza vaccination. The time point: 2014-2015 season, pre-vaccination. Generated by immunoSEQ multiplex PCR, the TCRdb table keeps only in-frame clones and is missing some. The table records around 25,000 clones, approximately 80% of them present only once. The sample was CXCR5+ CD38- circulating T follicular helper cells from blood, taken on the day of influenza vaccination. Subset reported: circulating Tfh, non-naive CD4+CXCR5+PD-1+ (ICOS+CD38+ or ICOS-CD38-). These receptors were taken from an adult who received the influenza vaccine.

This clone showed up just a few times. The chain carries TRBV5-1 and TRBJ2-3, with 11 positions matching TRBD2. CDR3 length equals 18 residues. Losses at the gene ends were 4 bases for V and 4 bases for J; bases not matched to a gene: 14. Germline-derived CDR1 and CDR2 are SGHRS and YFSETQ. As DNA, the CDR3 is TGCGCCAGCAGCGCTGGGACTAGCGGTCTAACGAGGGCAGATACGCAGTATTTT. Translating it yields CASSAGTSGLTRADTQYF.

V is TRBV6-5 and J is TRBJ1-1; 8 positions agree with TRBD1. V was clipped by 0 bases and J by 3 bases; unmatched bases: 3. This CDR3 spans 15 amino acids. CDR1 and CDR2 (germline): MNHEY, SVGAGI. The CDR3 sequence is CASSYSDRADTEAFF. In nucleotides, the CDR3 is TGTGCCAGCAGTTACTCGGACAGGGCGGACACTGAAGCTTTCTTT.

This clone was seen just once. The rearrangement links TRBV7-9 to TRBJ1-1, with TRBD1 as a possible D gene (5 bases). V was trimmed by 5 bases and J by 3 bases, leaving 13 bases between them. The germline CDR1 and CDR2 sequences are SEHNR and FQNEAQ (reference sequence). This CDR3 is built from 14 residues. This chain's CDR3 is CASSPSGGDTEAFF. The DNA of the CDR3 is TGTGCCAGCAGCCCCTCGGGGGGGGACACTGAAGCTTTCTTT.

The chain is built from TRBV7-9 and TRBJ1-2; TRBD1 aligns across 9 bases. The CDR3 is 15 residues long. The germline V gene encodes CDR1 SEHNR and CDR2 FQNEAQ (reference sequence). The V gene end was trimmed by 5 bases and the J gene end by 4 bases; junction bases not matched to a gene: 8. Written as DNA, the CDR3 is TGTGCCAGCAGCCCCGGACAGGGGCAAACCTATGGCTACACCTTC. It yields the protein CASSPGQGQTYGYTF.

The chain has TRBV4-1 and TRBJ2-1, with TRBD1 as a possible D gene (5 bases). The CDR3 has 16 amino acids. Germline assignment: CDR1 MGHRA and CDR2 YSYEKL. Trimming cost V 1 base and J 7 bases, with 17 bases left between them. The CDR3 region is CASSQVGQGRANEQFF. The CDR3 nucleotides read TGCGCCAGCAGCCAAGTTGGGCAGGGCAGGGCGAATGAGCAGTTCTTC.

This clone came up a few times. The genes are TRBV6-6 and TRBJ1-2, with 9 bases lining up with TRBD1. J lost 4 bases, V lost 5 bases, and 8 bases had no gene match. There are 15 residues in the CDR3. Germline-derived CDR1 and CDR2 are MNHNY and SVGAGI (reference sequence). The DNA for the CDR3 is TGTGCCAGCAGTGGGGGGGACAGGGCGAGCTATGGCTACACCTTC. This translates into CASSGGDRASYGYTF.

V and J are TRBV28 and TRBJ1-1, with TRBD1 matching 8 bases. This CDR3 comprises 14 residues. V shed 6 bases and J 1 base; nucleotides not matched to a gene: 4. CDR1 is MDHEN and CDR2 is SYDVKM in the germline V gene. The CDR3 here is CASRGGQGNTEAFF. The DNA for the CDR3 is TGTGCCAGCAGAGGAGGACAGGGGAACACTGAAGCTTTCTTT.

This chain uses TRBV7-9 with TRBJ1-1; D might be TRBD1 (5 bases). V shed 5 bases and J shed 8 bases, with 12 bases lying between them. This CDR3 has 12 residues. Germline V CDR1 and CDR2: SEHNR, FQNEAQ (reference sequence). The CDR3 DNA reads as TGTGCCAGCAGCGTAGGGACGGGGGAAGCTTTCTTT. It is translated as CASSVGTGEAFF.

The chain joins TRBV11-2 to TRBJ1-6; tentative D call: TRBD1 (6 bases). Looked up from germline, CDR1 is SGHAT and CDR2 is FQNNGV. Deletions cut 5 bases from V and 1 base from J, with 21 bases between. The length of the CDR3 is 19 residues. The CDR3 DNA is TGTGCCAGCAGCCTTACTACCGGGGGGGGCCAGTCCTATAATTCACCCCTCCACTTT. Encoded protein: CASSLTTGGGQSYNSPLHF.

The chain uses TRBV30 and TRBJ1-5; no clear D gene. The CDR3 sequence is 12 residues long. The V end was cut by 3 bases, the J end by 9 bases, with 12 bases between. Germline V lookup: CDR1 GTSNPN, CDR2 SVGIG (reference sequence). As DNA, the CDR3 is TGTGCCTGGAGCGAGAGGGCTGGGCCCCAGCATTTT. Its protein is CAWSERAGPQHF. Full variable domain (missing parts from reference TRBV30 and TRBJ1-5): SQTIHQWPATLVQPVGSPLSLECTVEGTSNPNLYWYRQAAGRGLQLLFYSVGIGQISSEVPQNLSASRPQDRQFILSSKKLLLSDSGFYLCAWSERAGPQHFGDGTRLSIL.

The chain carries TRBV6-5 and TRBJ2-7, with 7 nucleotides matching TRBD1. The V segment lost 0 bases and the J segment 4 bases; nucleotides outside the gene matches: 3. This CDR3 comprises 14 residues. The V gene's germline CDR1 is MNHEY and CDR2 SVGAGI. The chain's CDR3 is CASSYSYRGYEQYF. CDR3 DNA: TGTGCCAGCAGTTACTCGTACAGGGGATACGAGCAGTACTTC.

The V and J genes are TRBV5-1 and TRBJ1-2; D is unclear. V was cut by 4 bases and J by 7 bases, with 23 bases left in between. The V gene's germline CDR1 is SGHRS and CDR2 YFSETQ. The CDR3 covers 16 residues. For the CDR3, the DNA is TGCGCCAGCAGCCCCTTACCCGCTAGATCGAGGAGTGGCTACACCTTC. This sequence encodes CASSPLPARSRSGYTF.

The genes are TRBV29-1 and TRBJ1-2; TRBD1 might be the D (6 bases). This CDR3 has 11 residues. The V end was cut by 6 bases, the J end by 7 bases, with 12 bases between. Per germline, CDR1 SQVTM and CDR2 ANQGSEA. This CDR3 is CSVQGIFGYTF. The CDR3 DNA sequence: TGCAGCGTGCAGGGGATCTTTGGCTACACCTTC.

The chain combines TRBV19 with TRBJ2-7; D perhaps matches TRBD1 (6 bases). The V gene's germline CDR1 is LNHDA and CDR2 SQIVND (reference sequence). The V gene lost 1 base and the J gene lost 6 bases, with 19 bases spanning the gap. The CDR3 runs 16 residues. The CDR3 loop reads CASSIVRGQEEGEQYF. The CDR3 DNA is TGTGCCAGTAGTATAGTCAGGGGCCAGGAGGAAGGCGAGCAGTACTTC.

The V call is TRBV29-1, the J call TRBJ1-1; 9 bases match TRBD1. The CDR3 runs to 14 residues. The junction had 10 bases not matched to a gene; V was cut back by 7 bases and J by 4 bases. Per the germline V gene, CDR1 is SQVTM and CDR2 is ANQGSEA. DNA for the CDR3: TGCAGCGCCCGGGGGGGACAGGGTGTCACTGAAGCTTTCTTT. Translated: CSARGGQGVTEAFF.

CDR3: CASSRTGAQETQYF. CDR3 in DNA: TGTGCCAGCAGCAGGACAGGGGCCCAAGAGACCCAGTACTTC. The chain joins TRBV5-6 to TRBJ2-5; the match to TRBD1 covers 9 bases. Germline V CDR1 and CDR2: SGHDT, YYEEEE. The junction had 2 bases not matched to a gene; V was cut back by 4 bases and J by 1 base. This CDR3 contains 14 residues. The whole variable domain, remainder taken from reference TRBV5-6 and TRBJ2-5, is DAGVTQSPTHLIKTRGQQVTLRCSPKSGHDTVSWYQQALGQGPQFIFQYYEEEERQRGNFPDRFSGHQFPNYSSELNVNALLLGDSALYLCASSRTGAQETQYFGPGTRLLVL.

The chain couples TRBV7-9 to TRBJ1-5, with 9 bases lining up with TRBD1. V gave up 5 bases and J gave up 4 bases; unmatched junction bases: 6. The CDR3 is 15 residues long. CDR1 and CDR2 from the germline V gene are SEHNR and FQNEAQ (reference sequence). In DNA, the CDR3 is TGTGCCAGCAGCCCAGACAGGGGGGCGAATCAGCCCCAGCATTTT. Translated, it gives CASSPDRGANQPQHF.

In DNA, the CDR3 is TGTGCCAGCAGCCCCCAGGGACAGAGCTCTGGAAACACCATATATTTT. Its translation: CASSPQGQSSGNTIYF. The J gene is TRBJ1-3, the V gene TRBV7-8; 7 bases line up with TRBD1. After removal of 5 bases from V and 0 bases from J, the junction contained 7 bases not matched to a gene. The CDR3 loop spans 16 amino acids. Germline CDR1 is SGHVS and CDR2 is FQNEAQ.

The chain combines TRBV20-1 with TRBJ2-7; no reliable D call. In germline, CDR1 is DFQATT, CDR2 SNEGSKA (reference sequence). The CDR3 length is 10 residues. V lost 5 bases to trimming and J lost 2 bases, with 4 bases between them. This CDR3 reads CSASTYEQYF. Here the CDR3 DNA reads TGCAGTGCTTCCACCTACGAGCAGTACTTC.